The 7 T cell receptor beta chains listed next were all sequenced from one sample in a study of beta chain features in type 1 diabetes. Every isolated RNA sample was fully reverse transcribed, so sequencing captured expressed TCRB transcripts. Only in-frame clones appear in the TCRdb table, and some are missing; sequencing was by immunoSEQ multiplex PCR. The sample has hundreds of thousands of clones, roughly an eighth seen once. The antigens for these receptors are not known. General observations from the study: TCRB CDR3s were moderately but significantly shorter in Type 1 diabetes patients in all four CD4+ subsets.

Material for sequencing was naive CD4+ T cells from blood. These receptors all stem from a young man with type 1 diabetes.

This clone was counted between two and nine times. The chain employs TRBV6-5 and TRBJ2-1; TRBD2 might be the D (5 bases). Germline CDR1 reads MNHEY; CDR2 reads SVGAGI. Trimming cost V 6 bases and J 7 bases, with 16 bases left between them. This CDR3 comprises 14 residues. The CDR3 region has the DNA TGTGCCAGCAGCCGCGGGCGCGGGCGGAATGAGCAGTTCTTC. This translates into CASSRGRGRNEQFF.

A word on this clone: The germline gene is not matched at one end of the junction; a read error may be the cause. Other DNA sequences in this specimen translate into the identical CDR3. CDR3 loop: CASSPTGERAGAYEQYF. CDR3 nucleotides: TGTGCCAGCAGCCCTACAGGGGAAAGAGCGGGTGCCTACGAACAGTACTTC. The chain couples TRBV7-9 to TRBJ2-7, with D tentatively TRBD1 (7 bases). Germline V gene lookup returns CDR1 SEHNR and CDR2 FQNEAQ (reference sequence). The CDR3 sequence is 17 residues long.

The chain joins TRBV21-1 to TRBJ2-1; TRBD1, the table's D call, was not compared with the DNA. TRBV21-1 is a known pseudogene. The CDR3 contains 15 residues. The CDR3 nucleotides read TGTGCCAGCAGCAGGGCGGGACAGTCTTCCCATGAGCAGTTCTTC. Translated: CASSRAGQSSHEQFF.

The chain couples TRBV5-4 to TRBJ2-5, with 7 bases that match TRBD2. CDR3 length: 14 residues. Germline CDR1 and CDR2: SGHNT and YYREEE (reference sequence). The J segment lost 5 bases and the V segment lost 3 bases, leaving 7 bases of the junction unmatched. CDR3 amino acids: CASSSRLAGETQYF. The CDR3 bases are TGTGCCAGCAGCTCCCGACTAGCTGGTGAGACCCAGTACTTC. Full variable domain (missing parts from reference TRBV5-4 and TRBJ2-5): ETGVTQSPTHLIKTRGQQVTLRCSSQSGHNTVSWYQQALGQGPQFIFQYYREEENGRGNFPPRFSGLQFPNYSSELNVNALELDDSALYLCASSSRLAGETQYFGPGTRLLVL.

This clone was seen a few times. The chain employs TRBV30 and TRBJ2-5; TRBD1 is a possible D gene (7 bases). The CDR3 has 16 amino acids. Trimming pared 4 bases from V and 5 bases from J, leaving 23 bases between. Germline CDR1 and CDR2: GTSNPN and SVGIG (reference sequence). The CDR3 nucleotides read TGTGCCTGGAACTTGCATGGGACAGCAGGGGGGGAGACCCAGTACTTC. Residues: CAWNLHGTAGGETQYF.

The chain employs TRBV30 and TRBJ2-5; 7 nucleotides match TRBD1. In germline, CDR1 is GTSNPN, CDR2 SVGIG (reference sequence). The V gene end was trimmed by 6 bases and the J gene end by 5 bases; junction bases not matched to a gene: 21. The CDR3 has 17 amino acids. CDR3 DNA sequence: TGTGCCTGCCAAAAGGCTGGGGACAGCCGAACCGGGGAGACCCAGTACTTC. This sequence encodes CACQKAGDSRTGETQYF.

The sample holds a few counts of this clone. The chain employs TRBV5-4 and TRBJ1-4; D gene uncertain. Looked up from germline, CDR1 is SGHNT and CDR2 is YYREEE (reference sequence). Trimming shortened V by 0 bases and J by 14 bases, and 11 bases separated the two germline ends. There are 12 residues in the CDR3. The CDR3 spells CASSLVDGALFF. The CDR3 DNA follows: TGTGCCAGCAGCTTGGTAGACGGTGCTCTGTTTTTT.